This TCR beta chain was profiled in a study of blood T cell repertoires in COVID-19. About the research overall: In each case, the material was cDNA or gDNA derived from T cells, B-cell-depleted T cells, or PBMCs.

The V gene's germline CDR1 is MNHEY and CDR2 SVGAGI. This CDR3 is 15 amino acids long. The V gene end was trimmed by 4 bases and the J gene end by 9 bases; junction bases not matched to a gene: 11. This clone showed up just once. TCRdb keeps only in-frame clones here, not all; method: immunoSEQ multiplex PCR. The table has about 280,000 clones, almost 85% seen once; the top ten hold roughly 5.3%. Sequencing was carried out using peripheral blood. The TCR was taken from a man aged 45-65 years with active or convalescent COVID-19. The V call is TRBV6-5, the J call TRBJ2-1, with 8 bases matching TRBD1. CDR3: CASSSWTGFTGEQFF. CDR3 coding DNA: TGTGCCAGCAGTTCCTGGACAGGGTTCACTGGTGAGCAGTTCTTC.